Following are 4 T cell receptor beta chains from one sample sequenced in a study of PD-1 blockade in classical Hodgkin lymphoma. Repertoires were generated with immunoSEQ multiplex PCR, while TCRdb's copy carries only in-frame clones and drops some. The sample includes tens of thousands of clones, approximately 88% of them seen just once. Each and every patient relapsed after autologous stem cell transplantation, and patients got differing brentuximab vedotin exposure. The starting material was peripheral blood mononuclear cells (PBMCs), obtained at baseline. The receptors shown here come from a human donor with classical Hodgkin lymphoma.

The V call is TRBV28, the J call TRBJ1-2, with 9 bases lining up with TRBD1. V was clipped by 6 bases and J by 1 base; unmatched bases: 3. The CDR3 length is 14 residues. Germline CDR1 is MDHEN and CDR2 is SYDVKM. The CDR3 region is CASSYRGHNYGYTF. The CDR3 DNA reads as TGTGCCAGCAGCTACAGGGGGCATAACTATGGCTACACCTTC.

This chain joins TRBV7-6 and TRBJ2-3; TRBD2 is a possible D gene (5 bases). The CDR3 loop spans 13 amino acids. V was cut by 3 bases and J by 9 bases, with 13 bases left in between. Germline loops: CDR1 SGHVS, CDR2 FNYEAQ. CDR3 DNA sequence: TGTGCCAGCAGCTTCCCCGGGGTGGGGACGCAGTATTTT. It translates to CASSFPGVGTQYF.

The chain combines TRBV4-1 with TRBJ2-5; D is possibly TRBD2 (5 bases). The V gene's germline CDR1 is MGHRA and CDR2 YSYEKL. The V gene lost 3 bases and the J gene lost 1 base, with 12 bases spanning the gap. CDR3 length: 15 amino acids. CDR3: CASSQILLVQETQYF. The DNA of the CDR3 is TGCGCCAGCAGCCAGATATTACTAGTCCAAGAGACCCAGTACTTC.

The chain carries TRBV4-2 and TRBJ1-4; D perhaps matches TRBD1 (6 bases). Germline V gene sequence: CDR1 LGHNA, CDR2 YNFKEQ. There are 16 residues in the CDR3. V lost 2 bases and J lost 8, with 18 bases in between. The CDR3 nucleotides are TGTGCCAGCAGCCAAACCGGGGGCACTAGTAGGGAAAAACTGTTTTTT. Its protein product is CASSQTGGTSREKLFF.